The present entry profiles one TCR beta chain with its context. The antigen is undetermined. This sample was taken from a study of cytomegalovirus exposure and HLA in healthy donors. Study-wide results and limits: HLA alleles showed associations with 15,000 to 20,000 TCR beta sequences in a later analysis, at a 0.05 false discovery rate. Association of a missense DCLRE1C variant with TCR beta V- and J-gene trimming was reported in a later analysis.

A multiplex PCR was run with 60 Vbeta primers and 13 Jbeta primers. Here immunoSEQ multiplex PCR was the method, and the copy in TCRdb shows in-frame clones only, minus some. Across roughly 43,000 clones, the top ten clones capture roughly 0.99% of the sample. Sequenced sample: PBMCs. The clonotype was recovered from a woman aged 40 to 55 in good health and CMV-seronegative.

In nucleotides, the CDR3 is TGTGCCAGCTCATCAGCGGGAGAGCCAGATACGCAGTATTTT. It encodes CASSSAGEPDTQYF. The V and J genes are TRBV18 and TRBJ2-3, with TRBD2 matching over 8 bases. V trimming: 5 bases; J trimming: 4 bases; junction bases outside the gene matches: 5. CDR3 length: 14 residues. Germline CDR1 is KGHSH and CDR2 is LQKENI.